The source of this TCR beta chain is a study of blood T cell repertoires in COVID-19. Across the whole study: Some COVID-19 samples were acute and others convalescent; all came from the United States, Italy and Spain.

The J segment lost 7 bases and the V segment lost 9 bases, leaving 5 bases of the junction unmatched. This CDR3 spans 12 amino acids. The V gene's germline CDR1 is SGHRS and CDR2 YFSETQ. In the source study's methods: The authors estimated nucleated cell counts from reference gene primer amplification. Produced via immunoSEQ multiplex PCR; TCRdb's table is partial and in-frame only. The V and J calls and clone size are taken from that table; D and trimming were inferred from the DNA. Here the sample spans 200,000 to 250,000 clones, 86% being singletons. Input material: peripheral blood. The rearrangement joins TRBV5-1 to TRBJ2-1; TRBD1 agrees at 9 bases. The clonotype was recovered from an elderly man with acute or convalescent COVID-19. CDR3 amino acids: CATGTGQNEQFF. DNA of the CDR3: TGCGCCACCGGGACAGGGCAGAATGAGCAGTTCTTC.